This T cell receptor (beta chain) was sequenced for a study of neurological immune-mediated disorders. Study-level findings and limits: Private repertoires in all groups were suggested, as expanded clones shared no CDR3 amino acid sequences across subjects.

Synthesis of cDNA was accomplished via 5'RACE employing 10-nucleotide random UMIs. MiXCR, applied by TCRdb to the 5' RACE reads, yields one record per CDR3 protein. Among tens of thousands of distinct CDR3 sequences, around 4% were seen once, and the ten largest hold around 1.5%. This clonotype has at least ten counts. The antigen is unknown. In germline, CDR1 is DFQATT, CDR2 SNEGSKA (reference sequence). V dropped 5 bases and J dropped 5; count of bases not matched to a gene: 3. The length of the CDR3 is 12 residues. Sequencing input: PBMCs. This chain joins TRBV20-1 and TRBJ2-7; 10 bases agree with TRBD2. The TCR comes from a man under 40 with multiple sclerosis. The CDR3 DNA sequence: TGCAGTGCTCCGGGACTAGCGAACGAGCAGTACTTC. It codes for CSAPGLANEQYF.